This T cell receptor beta chain was found in a study of cytomegalovirus exposure and HLA in healthy donors. Study-level information: Findings of an earlier analysis included roughly 110 million unique TCR beta sequences from about 180 million T cells. General study findings and limits: Reports indicate that TCR beta sequences accurately predicted the HLA-A and HLA-B alleles of most subjects. Judged likely to be a sequencing artifact was a cluster of highly shared sequence variants.

This clone was observed a single time. Its antigen is not identified. The PCR was carried out with 60 Vbeta primers and 13 Jbeta primers. Method: immunoSEQ multiplex PCR; TCRdb's copy keeps in-frame clones and lacks some. The sample carries over 150,000 clones, under 90% recorded once. The clonotype originates from a man younger than 40 in good health and CMV-seropositive. Sequencing was performed on PBMCs.

The CDR3 nucleotides read TGTGCCAGCAGCCTCCCCGGGACAGAGCCCGACTATGGCTACACCTTC. It specifies CASSLPGTEPDYGYTF. The chain carries TRBV27 and TRBJ1-2; the match to TRBD1 covers 7 bases. The V gene end was trimmed by 6 bases and the J gene end by 3 bases; junction bases not matched to a gene: 13. This CDR3 has 16 amino acids. Germline V lookup: CDR1 MNHEY, CDR2 SMNVEV (reference sequence).